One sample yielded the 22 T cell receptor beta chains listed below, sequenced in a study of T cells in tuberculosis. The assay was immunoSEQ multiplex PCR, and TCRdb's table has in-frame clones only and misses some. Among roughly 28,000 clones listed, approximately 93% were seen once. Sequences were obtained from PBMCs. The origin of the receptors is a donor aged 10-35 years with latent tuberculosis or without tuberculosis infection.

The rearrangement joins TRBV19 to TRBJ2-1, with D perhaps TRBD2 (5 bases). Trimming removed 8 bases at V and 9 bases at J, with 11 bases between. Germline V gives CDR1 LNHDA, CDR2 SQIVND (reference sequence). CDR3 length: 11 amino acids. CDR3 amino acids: CASVFEGEQFF. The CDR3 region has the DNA TGTGCCAGTGTTTTTGAGGGTGAGCAGTTCTTC.

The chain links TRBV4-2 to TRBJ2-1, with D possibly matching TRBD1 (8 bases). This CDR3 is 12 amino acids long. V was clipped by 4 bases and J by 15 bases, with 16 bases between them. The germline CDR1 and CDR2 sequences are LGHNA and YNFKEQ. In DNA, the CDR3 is TGTGCCAGCAGCCCTCCAGGGGGCGGGGGGTTCTTC. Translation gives CASSPPGGGGFF.

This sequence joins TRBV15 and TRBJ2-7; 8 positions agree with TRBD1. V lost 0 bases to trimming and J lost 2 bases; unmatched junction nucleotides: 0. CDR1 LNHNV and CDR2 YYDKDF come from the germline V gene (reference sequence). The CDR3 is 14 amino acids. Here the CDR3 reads CATSREDRAYEQYF. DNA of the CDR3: TGTGCCACCAGCAGAGAGGACAGGGCCTACGAGCAGTACTTC.

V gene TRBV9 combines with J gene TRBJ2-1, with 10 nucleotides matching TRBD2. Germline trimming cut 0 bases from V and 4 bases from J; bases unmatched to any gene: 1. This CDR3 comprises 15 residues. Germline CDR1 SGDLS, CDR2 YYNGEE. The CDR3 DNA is TGTGCCAGCAGCGTAGCTAGCGGGGGTTACAATGAGCAGTTCTTC. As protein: CASSVASGGYNEQFF.

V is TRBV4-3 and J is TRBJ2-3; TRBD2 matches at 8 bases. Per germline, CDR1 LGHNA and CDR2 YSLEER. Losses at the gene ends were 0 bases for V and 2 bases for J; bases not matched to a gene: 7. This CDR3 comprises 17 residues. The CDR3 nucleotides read TGCGCCAGCAGCCAAGAGAGTTGGGGACTAGACACAGATACGCAGTATTTT. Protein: CASSQESWGLDTDTQYF.

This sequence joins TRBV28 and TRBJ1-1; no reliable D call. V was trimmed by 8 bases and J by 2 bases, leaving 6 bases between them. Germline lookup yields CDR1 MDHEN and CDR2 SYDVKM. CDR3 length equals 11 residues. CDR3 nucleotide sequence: TGTGCCAGCTCCGTTAACACTGAAGCTTTCTTT. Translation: CASSVNTEAFF.

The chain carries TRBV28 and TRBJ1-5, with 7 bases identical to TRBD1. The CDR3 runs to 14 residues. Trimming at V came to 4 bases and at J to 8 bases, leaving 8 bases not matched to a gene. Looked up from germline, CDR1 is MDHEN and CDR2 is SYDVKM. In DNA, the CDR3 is TGTGCCAGCAGTTCGACAGGGTGGGAGAAGCCCCAGCATTTT. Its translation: CASSSTGWEKPQHF. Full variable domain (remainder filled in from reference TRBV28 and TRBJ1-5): DVKVTQSSRYLVKRTGEKVFLECVQDMDHENMFWYRQDPGLGLRLIYFSYDVKMKEKGDIPEGYSVSREKKERFSLILESASTNQTSMYLCASSSTGWEKPQHFGDGTRLSIL.

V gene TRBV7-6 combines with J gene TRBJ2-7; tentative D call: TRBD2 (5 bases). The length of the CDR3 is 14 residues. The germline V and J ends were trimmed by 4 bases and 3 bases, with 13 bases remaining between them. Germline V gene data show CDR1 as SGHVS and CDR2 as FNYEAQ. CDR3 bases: TGTGCCAGCAGCTCGCGAGGGCTGAGCTACGAGCAGTACTTC. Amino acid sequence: CASSSRGLSYEQYF.

CDR3 DNA: TGTGCCAGCAGCTTTCAGGGGGATAATGAAAAACTGTTTTTT. It translates to CASSFQGDNEKLFF. This rearrangement joins TRBV7-9 to TRBJ1-4; 7 positions agree with TRBD1. Germline CDR1 and CDR2: SEHNR and FQNEAQ (reference sequence). Germline trimming cut 3 bases from V and 4 bases from J; bases unmatched to any gene: 2. CDR3 length equals 14 residues.

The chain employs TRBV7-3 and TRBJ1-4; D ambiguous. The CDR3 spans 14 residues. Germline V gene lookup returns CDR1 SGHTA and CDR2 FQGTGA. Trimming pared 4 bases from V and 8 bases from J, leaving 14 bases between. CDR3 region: CASSWERLMEKLFF. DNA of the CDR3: TGTGCCAGCAGCTGGGAGAGACTTATGGAAAAACTGTTTTTT.

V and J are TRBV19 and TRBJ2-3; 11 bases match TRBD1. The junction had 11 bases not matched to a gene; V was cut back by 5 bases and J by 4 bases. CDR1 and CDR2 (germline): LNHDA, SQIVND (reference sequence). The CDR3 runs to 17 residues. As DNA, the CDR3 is TGTGCCAGTAGTCCCAACCGGGACAGGGGGAATGCAGATACGCAGTATTTT. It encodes CASSPNRDRGNADTQYF.

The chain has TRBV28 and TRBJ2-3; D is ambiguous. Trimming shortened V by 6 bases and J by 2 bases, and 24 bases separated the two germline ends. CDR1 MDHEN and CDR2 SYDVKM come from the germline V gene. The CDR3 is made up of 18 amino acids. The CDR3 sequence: CASRKFPTERIYTDTQYF. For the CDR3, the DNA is TGTGCCAGCAGGAAGTTTCCTACAGAACGAATATACACAGATACGCAGTATTTT.

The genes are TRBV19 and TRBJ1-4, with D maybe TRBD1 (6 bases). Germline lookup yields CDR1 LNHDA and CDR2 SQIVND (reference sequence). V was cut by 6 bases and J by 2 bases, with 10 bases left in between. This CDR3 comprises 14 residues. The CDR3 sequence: CASSYRATNEKLFF. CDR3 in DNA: TGTGCCAGTAGCTACAGGGCTACTAATGAAAAACTGTTTTTT. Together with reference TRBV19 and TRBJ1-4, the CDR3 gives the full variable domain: DGGITQSPKYLFRKEGQNVTLSCEQNLNHDAMYWYRQDPGQGLRLIYYSQIVNDFQKGDIAEGYSVSREKKESFPLTVTSAQKNPTAFYLCASSYRATNEKLFFGSGTQLSVL.

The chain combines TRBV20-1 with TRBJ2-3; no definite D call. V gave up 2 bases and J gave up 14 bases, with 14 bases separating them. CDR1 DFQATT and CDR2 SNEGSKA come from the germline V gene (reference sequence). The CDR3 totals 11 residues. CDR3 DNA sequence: TGCAGTGCTAGACGTCAGTCCTCGGGGTATTTT. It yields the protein CSARRQSSGYF.

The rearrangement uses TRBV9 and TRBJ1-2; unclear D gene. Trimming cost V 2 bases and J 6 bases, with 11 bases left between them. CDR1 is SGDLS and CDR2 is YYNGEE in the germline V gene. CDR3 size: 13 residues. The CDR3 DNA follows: TGTGCCAGCAGCGTCCCCGGAGTGAATGGCTACACCTTC. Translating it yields CASSVPGVNGYTF.

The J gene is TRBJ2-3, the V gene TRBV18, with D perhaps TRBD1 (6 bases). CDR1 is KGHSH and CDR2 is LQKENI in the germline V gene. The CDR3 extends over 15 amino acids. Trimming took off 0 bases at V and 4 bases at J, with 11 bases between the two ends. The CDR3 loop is CASSPPGHASDTQYF. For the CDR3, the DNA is TGTGCCAGCTCACCACCGGGACACGCGTCAGATACGCAGTATTTT. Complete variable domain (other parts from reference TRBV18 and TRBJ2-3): NAGVMQNPRHLVRRRGQEARLRCSPMKGHSHVYWYRQLPEEGLKFMVYLQKENIIDESGMPKERFSAEFPKEGPSILRIQQVVRGDSAAYFCASSPPGHASDTQYFGPGTRLTVL.

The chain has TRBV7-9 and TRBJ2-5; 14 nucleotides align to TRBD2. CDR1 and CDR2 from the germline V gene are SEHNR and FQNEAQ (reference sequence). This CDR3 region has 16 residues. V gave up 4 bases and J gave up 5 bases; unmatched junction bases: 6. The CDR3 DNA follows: TGTGCCAGCAGCTCACGGGGACTAGCGGGAGAGGAGACCCAGTACTTC. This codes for CASSSRGLAGEETQYF.

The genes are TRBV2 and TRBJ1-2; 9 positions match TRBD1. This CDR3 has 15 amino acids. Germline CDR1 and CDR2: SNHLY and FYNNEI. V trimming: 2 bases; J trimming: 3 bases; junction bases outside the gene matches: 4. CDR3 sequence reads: CASSEQDRGDYGYTF. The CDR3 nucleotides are TGTGCCAGCAGTGAACAGGACAGGGGTGACTATGGCTACACCTTC.

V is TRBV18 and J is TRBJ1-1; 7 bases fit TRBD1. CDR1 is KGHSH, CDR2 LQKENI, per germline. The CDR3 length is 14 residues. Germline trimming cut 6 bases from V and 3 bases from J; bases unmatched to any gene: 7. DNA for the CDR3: TGTGCCAGCTCCCCTAGGACAGGAGACACTGAAGCTTTCTTT. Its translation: CASSPRTGDTEAFF.

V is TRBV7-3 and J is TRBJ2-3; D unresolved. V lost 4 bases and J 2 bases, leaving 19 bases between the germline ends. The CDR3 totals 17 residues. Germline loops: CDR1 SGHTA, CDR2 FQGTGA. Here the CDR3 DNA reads TGTGCCAGCAGCTCCATAAGACTTAGCCCCGACACAGATACGCAGTATTTT. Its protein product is CASSSIRLSPDTDTQYF.

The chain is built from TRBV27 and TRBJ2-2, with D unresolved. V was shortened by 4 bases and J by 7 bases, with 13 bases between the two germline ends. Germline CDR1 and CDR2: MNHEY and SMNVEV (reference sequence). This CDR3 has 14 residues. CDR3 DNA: TGTGCCAGCAGTTCATATTTAAGAGACGGGGAGCTGTTTTTT. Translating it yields CASSSYLRDGELFF.

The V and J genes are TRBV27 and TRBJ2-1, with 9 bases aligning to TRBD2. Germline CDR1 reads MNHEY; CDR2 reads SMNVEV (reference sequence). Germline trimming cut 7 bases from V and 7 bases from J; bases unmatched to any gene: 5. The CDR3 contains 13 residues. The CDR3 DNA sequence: TGTGCCAGCATTAGCGGGAGAGCAAATGAGCAGTTCTTC. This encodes CASISGRANEQFF.